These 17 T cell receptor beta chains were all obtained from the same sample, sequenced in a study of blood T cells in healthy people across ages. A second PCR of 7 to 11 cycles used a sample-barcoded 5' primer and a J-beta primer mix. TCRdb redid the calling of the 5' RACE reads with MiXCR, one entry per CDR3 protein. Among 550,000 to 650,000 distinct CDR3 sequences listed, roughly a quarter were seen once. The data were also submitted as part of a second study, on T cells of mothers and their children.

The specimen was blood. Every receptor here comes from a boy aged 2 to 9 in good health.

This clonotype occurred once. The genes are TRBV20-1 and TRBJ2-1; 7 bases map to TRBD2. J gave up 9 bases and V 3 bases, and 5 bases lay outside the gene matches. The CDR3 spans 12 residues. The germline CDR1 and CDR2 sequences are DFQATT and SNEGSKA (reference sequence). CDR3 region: CSASGRTFEQFF. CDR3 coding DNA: TGCAGTGCTAGCGGGAGGACGTTTGAGCAGTTCTTC.

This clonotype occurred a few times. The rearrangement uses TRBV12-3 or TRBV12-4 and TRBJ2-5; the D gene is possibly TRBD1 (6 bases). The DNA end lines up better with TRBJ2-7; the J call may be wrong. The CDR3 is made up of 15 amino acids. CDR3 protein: CASRGPGHQTYEQYF. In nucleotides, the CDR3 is TGTGCCAGCAGGGGCCCGGGACACCAAACCTACGAGCAGTACTTC.

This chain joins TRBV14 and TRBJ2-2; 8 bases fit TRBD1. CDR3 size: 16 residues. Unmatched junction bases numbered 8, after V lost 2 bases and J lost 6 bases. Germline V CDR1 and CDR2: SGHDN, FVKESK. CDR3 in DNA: TGTGCCAGCAGCCAACGACAGGGGTACAAGGCCGGGGAGCTGTTTTTT. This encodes CASSQRQGYKAGELFF.

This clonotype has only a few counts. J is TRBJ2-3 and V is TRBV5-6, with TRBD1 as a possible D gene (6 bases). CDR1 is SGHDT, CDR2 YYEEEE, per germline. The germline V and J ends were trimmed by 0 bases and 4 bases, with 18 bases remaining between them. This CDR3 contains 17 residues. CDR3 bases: TGTGCCAGCAGCTTGGCTCCTTACTACAGGGCGTCAGATACGCAGTATTTT. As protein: CASSLAPYYRASDTQYF.

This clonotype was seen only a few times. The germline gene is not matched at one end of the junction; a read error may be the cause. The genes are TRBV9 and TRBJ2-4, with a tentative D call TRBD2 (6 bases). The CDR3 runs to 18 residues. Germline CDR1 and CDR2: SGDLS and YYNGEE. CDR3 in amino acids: CVSSVGTHGSLAKNIQYF. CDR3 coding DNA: TGTGTCAGCAGCGTAGGGACTCACGGGTCCCTTGCCAAAAACATTCAGTACTTC.

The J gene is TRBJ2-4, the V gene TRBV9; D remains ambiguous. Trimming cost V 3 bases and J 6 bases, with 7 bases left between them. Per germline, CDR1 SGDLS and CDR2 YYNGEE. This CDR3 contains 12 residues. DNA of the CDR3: TGTGCCAGCAGCGCGGACGGAAACATTCAGTACTTC. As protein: CASSADGNIQYF.

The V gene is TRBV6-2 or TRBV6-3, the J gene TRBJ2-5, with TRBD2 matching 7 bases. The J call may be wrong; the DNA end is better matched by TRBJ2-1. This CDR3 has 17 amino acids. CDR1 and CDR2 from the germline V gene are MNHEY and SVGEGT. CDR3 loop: CASSYSITELAFSEQFF. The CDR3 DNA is TGTGCCAGCAGTTACTCGATAACCGAACTAGCGTTCAGTGAGCAGTTCTTC.

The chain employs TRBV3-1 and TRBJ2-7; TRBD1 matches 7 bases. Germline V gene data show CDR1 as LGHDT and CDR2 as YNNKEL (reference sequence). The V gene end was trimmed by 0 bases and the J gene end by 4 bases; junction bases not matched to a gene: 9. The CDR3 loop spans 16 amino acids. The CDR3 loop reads CASSQDPTGTYYEQYF. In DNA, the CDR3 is TGTGCCAGCAGCCAAGACCCGACAGGGACATATTACGAGCAGTACTTC.

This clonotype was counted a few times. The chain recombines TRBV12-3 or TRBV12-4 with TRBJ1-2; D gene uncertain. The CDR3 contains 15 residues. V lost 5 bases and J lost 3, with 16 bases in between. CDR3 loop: CASSPRTSSYYGYTF. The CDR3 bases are TGTGCCAGCAGTCCTCGGACCTCCTCCTACTATGGCTACACCTTC.

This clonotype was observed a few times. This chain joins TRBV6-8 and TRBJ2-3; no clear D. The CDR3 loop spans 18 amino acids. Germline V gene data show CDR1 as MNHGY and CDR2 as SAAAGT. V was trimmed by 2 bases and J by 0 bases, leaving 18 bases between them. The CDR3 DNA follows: TGTGCCAGCAGTTACATACAGTCTGCAGGTACTAGCACAGATACGCAGTATTTT. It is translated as CASSYIQSAGTSTDTQYF.

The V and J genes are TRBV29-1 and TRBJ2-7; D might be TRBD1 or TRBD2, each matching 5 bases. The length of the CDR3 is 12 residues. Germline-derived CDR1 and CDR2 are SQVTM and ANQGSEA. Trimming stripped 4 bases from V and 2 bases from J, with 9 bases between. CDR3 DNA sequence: TGCAGCGTTGGGGGGTCTCCCTACGAGCAGTACTTC. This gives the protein CSVGGSPYEQYF.

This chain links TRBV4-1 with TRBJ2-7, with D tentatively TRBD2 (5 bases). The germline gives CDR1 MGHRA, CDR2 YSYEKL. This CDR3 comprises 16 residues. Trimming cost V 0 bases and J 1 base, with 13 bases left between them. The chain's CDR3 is CASSQDSSEVSYEQYF. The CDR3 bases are TGCGCCAGCAGCCAAGATTCTTCGGAGGTGTCCTACGAGCAGTACTTC.

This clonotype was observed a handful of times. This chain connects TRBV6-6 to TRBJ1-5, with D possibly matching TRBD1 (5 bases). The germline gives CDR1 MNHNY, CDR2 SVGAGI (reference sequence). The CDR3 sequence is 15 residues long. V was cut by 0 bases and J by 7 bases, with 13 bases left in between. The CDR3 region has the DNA TGTGCCAGCAGTTACTCGATGCAGGGCGGCCAGCCCCAGCATTTT. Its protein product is CASSYSMQGGQPQHF.

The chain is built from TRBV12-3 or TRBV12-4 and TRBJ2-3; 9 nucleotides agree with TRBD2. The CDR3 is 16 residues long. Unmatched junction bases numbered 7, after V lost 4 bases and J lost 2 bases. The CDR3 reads CASSWVAGASTDTQYF. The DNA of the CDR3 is TGTGCCAGCAGTTGGGTAGCGGGAGCCTCCACAGATACGCAGTATTTT.

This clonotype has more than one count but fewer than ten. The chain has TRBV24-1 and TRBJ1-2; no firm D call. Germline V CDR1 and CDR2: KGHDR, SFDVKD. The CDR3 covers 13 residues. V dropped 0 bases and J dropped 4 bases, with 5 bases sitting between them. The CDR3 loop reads CATSDLTVYGYTF. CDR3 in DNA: TGTGCCACCAGTGATTTGACAGTCTATGGCTACACCTTC.

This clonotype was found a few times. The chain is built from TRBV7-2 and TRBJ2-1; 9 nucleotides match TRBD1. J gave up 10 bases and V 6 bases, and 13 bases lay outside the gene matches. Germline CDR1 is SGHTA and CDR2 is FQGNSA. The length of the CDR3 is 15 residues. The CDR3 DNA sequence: TGTGCCAGCAGAGACCGGGACAGGGTTACGTACGAGCAGTTCTTC. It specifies CASRDRDRVTYEQFF.

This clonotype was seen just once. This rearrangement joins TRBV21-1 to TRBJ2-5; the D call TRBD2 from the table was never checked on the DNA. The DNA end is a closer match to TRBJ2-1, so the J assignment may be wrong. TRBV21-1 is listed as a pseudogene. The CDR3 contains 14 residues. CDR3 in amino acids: CVSSHTASGSKQFF. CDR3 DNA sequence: TGTGTCAGCAGCCACACTGCTAGCGGGAGCAAACAGTTCTTC.